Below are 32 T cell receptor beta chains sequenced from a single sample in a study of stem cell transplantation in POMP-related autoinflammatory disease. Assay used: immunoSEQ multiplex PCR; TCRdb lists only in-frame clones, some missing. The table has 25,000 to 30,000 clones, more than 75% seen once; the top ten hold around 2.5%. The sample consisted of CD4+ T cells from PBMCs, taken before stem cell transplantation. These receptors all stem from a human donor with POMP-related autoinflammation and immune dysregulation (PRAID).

CDR3 in amino acids: CSALKGQGDSYGYTF. CDR3 in DNA: TGCAGCGCCCTAAAGGGACAGGGAGATAGCTATGGCTACACCTTC. The chain has TRBV29-1 and TRBJ1-2; TRBD1 agrees at 9 bases. V shed 7 bases and J 4 bases; nucleotides not matched to a gene: 13. Germline V gives CDR1 SQVTM, CDR2 ANQGSEA. The CDR3 sequence is 15 residues long.

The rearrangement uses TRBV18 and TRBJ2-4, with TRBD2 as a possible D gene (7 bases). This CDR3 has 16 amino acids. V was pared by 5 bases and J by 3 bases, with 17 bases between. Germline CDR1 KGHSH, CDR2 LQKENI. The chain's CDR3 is CASSFGLGGVKNIQYF. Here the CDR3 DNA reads TGTGCCAGCTCATTCGGACTAGGGGGTGTCAAAAACATTCAGTACTTC.

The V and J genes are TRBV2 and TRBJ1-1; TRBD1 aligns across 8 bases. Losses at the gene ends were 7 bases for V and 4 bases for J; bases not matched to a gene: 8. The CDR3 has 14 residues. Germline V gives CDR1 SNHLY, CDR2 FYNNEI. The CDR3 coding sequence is TGTGCCAGCACTGACGACAGGGGTGCCACTGAAGCTTTCTTT. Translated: CASTDDRGATEAFF.

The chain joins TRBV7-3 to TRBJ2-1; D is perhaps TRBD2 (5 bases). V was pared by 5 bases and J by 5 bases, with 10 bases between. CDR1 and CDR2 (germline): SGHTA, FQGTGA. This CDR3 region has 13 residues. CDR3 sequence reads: CASSAGADNEQFF. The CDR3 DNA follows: TGTGCCAGCAGCGCGGGCGCCGACAATGAGCAGTTCTTC.

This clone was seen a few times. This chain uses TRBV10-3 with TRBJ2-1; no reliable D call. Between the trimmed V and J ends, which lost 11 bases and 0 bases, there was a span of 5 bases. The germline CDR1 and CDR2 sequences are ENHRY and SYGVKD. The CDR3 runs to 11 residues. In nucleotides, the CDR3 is TGTGCCTACAGCTCCTACAATGAGCAGTTCTTC. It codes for CAYSSYNEQFF.

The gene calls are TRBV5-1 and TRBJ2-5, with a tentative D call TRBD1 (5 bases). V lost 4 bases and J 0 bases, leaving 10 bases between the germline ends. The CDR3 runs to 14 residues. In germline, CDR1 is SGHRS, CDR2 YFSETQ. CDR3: CASSLRGYQETQYF. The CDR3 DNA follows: TGCGCCAGCAGCCTAAGGGGTTACCAAGAGACCCAGTACTTC.

CDR3: CASSLNELTGELFF. CDR3 coding DNA: TGCGCCAGCAGCTTGAATGAACTCACCGGGGAGCTGTTTTTT. The chain is built from TRBV5-1 and TRBJ2-2; D is unresolved. V lost 1 base and J lost 4, with 8 bases in between. This CDR3 contains 14 residues. The V gene's germline CDR1 is SGHRS and CDR2 YFSETQ.

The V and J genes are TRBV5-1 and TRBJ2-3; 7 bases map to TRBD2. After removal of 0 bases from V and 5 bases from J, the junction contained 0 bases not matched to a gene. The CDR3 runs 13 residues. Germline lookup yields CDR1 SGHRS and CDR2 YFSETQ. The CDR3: CASSLAGGDTQYF. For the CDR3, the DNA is TGCGCCAGCAGCTTGGCGGGAGGAGATACGCAGTATTTT.

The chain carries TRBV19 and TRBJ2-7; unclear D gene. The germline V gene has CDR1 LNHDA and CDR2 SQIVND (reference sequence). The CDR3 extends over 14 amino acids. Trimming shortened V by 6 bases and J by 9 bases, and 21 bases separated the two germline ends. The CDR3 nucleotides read TGTGCCAGTAGCCACCAAGACAAGGATCTAAGGCAGTACTTC. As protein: CASSHQDKDLRQYF.

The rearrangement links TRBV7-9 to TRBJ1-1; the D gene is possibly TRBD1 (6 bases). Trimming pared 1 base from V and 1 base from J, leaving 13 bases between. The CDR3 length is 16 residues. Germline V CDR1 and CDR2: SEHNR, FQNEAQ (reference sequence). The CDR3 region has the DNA TGTGCCAGCAGCTTAGGGGGCAGGGGCGAGAACACTGAAGCTTTCTTT. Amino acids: CASSLGGRGENTEAFF.

CDR3 in amino acids: CAAQPGGMADTQYF. The DNA of the CDR3 is TGTGCCGCTCAACCGGGGGGAATGGCAGATACGCAGTATTTT. The chain employs TRBV2 and TRBJ2-3; 7 bases are shared with TRBD2. Germline V gene sequence: CDR1 SNHLY, CDR2 FYNNEI. This CDR3 has 14 residues. V was pared by 11 bases and J by 4 bases, with 12 bases of the junction left unmatched.

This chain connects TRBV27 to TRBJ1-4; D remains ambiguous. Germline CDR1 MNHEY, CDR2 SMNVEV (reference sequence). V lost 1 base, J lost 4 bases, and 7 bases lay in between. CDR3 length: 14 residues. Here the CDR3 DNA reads TGTGCCAGCAGTTTATTGGGAAGTAATGAAAAACTGTTTTTT. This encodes CASSLLGSNEKLFF.

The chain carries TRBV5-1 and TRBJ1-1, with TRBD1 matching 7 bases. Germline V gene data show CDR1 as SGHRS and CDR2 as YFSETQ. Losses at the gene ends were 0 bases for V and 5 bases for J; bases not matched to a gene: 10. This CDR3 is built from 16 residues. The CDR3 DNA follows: TGCGCCAGCAGCTTGGGCACAGGGGTGAGTGGGACTGAAGCTTTCTTT. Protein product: CASSLGTGVSGTEAFF.

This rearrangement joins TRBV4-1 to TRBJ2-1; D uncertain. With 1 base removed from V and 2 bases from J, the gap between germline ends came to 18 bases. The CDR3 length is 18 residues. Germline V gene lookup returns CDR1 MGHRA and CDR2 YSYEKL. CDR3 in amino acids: CASSQVTSLGRPYNEQFF. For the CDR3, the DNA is TGCGCCAGCAGCCAAGTAACGTCCTTGGGCAGGCCCTACAATGAGCAGTTCTTC.

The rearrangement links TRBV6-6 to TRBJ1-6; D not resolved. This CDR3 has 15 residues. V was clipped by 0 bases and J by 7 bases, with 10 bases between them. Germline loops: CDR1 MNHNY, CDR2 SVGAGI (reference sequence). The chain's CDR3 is CASSYSIERNSPLHF. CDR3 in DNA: TGTGCCAGCAGTTACTCGATCGAGAGGAATTCACCCCTCCACTTT.

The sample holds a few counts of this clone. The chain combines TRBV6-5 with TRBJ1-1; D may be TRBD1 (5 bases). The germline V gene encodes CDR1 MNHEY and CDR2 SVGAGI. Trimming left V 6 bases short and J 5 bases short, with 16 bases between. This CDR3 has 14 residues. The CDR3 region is CASRTATVGTEAFF. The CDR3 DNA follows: TGTGCCAGCAGGACAGCCACCGTGGGGACTGAAGCTTTCTTT.

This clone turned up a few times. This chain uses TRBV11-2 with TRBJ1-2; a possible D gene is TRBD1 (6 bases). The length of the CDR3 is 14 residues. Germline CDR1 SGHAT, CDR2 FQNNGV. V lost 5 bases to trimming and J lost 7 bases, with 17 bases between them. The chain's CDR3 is CASSPMEGEGGYTF. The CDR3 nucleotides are TGTGCCAGCAGCCCAATGGAGGGGGAGGGTGGCTACACCTTC. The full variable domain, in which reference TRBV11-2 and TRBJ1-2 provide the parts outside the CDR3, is EAGVAQSPRYKIIEKRQSVAFWCNPISGHATLYWYQQILGQGPKLLIQFQNNGVVDDSQLPKDRFSAERLKGVDSTLKIQPAKLEDSAVYLCASSPMEGEGGYTFGSGTRLTVV.

CDR3 region: CASSVGTLENTIYF. The CDR3, as DNA: TGTGCCAGCAGCGTAGGGACCCTAGAAAACACCATATATTTT. V is TRBV9 and J is TRBJ1-3; no reliable D call. This CDR3 spans 14 amino acids. CDR1 and CDR2 (germline): SGDLS, YYNGEE. The ends were cut back, 0 bases at V and 6 bases at J, with 10 bases in the middle.

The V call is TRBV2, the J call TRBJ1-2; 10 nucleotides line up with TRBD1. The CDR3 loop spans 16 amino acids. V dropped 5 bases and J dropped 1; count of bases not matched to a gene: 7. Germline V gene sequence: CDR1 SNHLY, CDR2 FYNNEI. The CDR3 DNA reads TGTGCCAGCAGTAAGGGACAGGGGACGAGTAACTATGGCTACACCTTC. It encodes CASSKGQGTSNYGYTF.

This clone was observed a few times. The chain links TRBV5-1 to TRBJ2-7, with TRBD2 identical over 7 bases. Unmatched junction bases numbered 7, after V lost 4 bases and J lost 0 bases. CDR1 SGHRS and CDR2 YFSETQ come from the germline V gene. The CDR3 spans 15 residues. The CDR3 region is CASSPTSASSYEQYF. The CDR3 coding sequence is TGCGCCAGCAGCCCCACTAGCGCAAGCTCCTACGAGCAGTACTTC.

The DNA for the CDR3 is TGTGCCATCAGTTACTCCGGGACAGGGGCGCCCCTCCACTTT. It yields the protein CAISYSGTGAPLHF. The chain has TRBV10-3 and TRBJ1-6; 10 positions agree with TRBD1. Germline V lookup: CDR1 ENHRY, CDR2 SYGVKD. The CDR3 extends over 14 amino acids. The V gene end was trimmed by 5 bases and the J gene end by 13 bases; junction bases not matched to a gene: 8.

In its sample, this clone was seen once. CDR3 sequence: CASSPTSLTEAFF. The DNA of the CDR3 is TGTGCCAGCAGCCCTACCTCGCTCACTGAAGCTTTCTTT. V is TRBV6-6 and J is TRBJ1-1; D is unclear. Trimming shortened V by 6 bases and J by 4 bases, and 12 bases separated the two germline ends. In germline, CDR1 is MNHNY, CDR2 SVGAGI (reference sequence). This CDR3 has 13 residues.

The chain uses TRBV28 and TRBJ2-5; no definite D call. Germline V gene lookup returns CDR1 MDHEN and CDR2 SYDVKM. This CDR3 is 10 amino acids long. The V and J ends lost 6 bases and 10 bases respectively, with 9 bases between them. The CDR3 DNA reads TGTGCCAGCAGCTACAGAATCCAGTACTTC. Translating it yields CASSYRIQYF. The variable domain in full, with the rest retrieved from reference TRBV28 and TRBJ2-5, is DVKVTQSSRYLVKRTGEKVFLECVQDMDHENMFWYRQDPGLGLRLIYFSYDVKMKEKGDIPEGYSVSREKKERFSLILESASTNQTSMYLCASSYRIQYFGPGTRLLVL.

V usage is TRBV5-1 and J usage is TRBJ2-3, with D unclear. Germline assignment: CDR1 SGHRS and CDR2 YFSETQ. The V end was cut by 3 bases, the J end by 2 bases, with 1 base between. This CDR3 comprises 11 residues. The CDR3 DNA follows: TGCGCCAGCAGCTCCACAGATACGCAGTATTTT. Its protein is CASSSTDTQYF.

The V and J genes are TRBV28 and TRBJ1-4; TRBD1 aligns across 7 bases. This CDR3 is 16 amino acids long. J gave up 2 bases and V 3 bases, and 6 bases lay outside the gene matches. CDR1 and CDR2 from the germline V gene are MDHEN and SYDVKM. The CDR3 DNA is TGTGCCAGCAGTTTCGTACAGGGGTCCACTAATGAAAAACTGTTTTTT. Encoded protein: CASSFVQGSTNEKLFF.

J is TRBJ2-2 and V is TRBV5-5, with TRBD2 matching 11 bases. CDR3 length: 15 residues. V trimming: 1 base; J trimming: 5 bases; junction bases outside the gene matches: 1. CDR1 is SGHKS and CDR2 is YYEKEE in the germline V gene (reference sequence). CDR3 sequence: CASSLSSGRTGELFF. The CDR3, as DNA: TGTGCCAGCAGCTTGTCTAGCGGGAGGACCGGGGAGCTGTTTTTT.

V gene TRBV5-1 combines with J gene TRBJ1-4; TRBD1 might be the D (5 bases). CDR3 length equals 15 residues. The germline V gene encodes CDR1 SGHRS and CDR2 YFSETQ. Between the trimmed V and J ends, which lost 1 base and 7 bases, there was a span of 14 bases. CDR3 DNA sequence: TGCGCCAGCAGCTTGCCTCAAGGCCAGGGTGAAAAACTGTTTTTT. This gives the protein CASSLPQGQGEKLFF.

CDR3 nucleotides: TGTGCCAGCAGCTTAAGGTTAGGAGGGACAGTCTCCTACGAGCAGTACTTC. Protein sequence: CASSLRLGGTVSYEQYF. The chain combines TRBV7-3 with TRBJ2-7; a possible D gene is TRBD1 (7 bases). CDR3 length: 17 residues. CDR1 SGHTA and CDR2 FQGTGA come from the germline V gene. Trimming took 1 base from V and 0 from J, leaving 16 bases between them.

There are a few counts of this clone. The CDR3 bases are TGTGCCAGCAGCTTAGGGGGCTCGAACACCGGGGAGCTGTTTTTT. Its translation: CASSLGGSNTGELFF. V and J are TRBV5-4 and TRBJ2-2; 7 bases align to TRBD1. The germline V gene has CDR1 SGHNT and CDR2 YYREEE (reference sequence). This CDR3 spans 15 amino acids. The trim removed 2 bases at V and 0 bases at J, leaving 1 base unmatched.

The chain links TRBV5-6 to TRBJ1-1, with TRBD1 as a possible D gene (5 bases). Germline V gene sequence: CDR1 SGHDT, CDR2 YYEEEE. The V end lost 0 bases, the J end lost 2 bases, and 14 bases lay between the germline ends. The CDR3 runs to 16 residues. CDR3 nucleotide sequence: TGTGCCAGCAGCTTGGATTGGAGGGGACTAAACACTGAAGCTTTCTTT. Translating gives CASSLDWRGLNTEAFF. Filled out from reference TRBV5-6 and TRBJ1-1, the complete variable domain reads DAGVTQSPTHLIKTRGQQVTLRCSPKSGHDTVSWYQQALGQGPQFIFQYYEEEERQRGNFPDRFSGHQFPNYSSELNVNALLLGDSALYLCASSLDWRGLNTEAFFGQGTRLTVV.

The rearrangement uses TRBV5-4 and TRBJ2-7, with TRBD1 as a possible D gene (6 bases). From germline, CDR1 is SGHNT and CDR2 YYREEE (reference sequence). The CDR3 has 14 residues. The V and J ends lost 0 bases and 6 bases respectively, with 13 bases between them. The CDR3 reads CASSLGGGKGEQYF. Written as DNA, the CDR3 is TGTGCCAGCAGCTTGGGAGGGGGTAAGGGCGAGCAGTACTTC.

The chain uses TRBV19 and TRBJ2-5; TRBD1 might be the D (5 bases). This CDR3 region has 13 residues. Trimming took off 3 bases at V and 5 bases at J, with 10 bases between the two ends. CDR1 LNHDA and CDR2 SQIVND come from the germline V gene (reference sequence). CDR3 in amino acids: CASSIGKGETQYF. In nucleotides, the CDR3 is TGTGCCAGTAGTATTGGGAAGGGGGAGACCCAGTACTTC.